The clone carrying this TCR beta chain was detected ten times or more. Its antigen is as yet unknown. CDR1 is MNHEY and CDR2 is SVGEGT in the germline V gene. With 1 base clipped from V and 3 bases from J, the junction kept 11 bases outside the gene matches. There are 17 residues in the CDR3. In building TCR beta libraries, iRepertoire HTBI primers were used together with Arm-PCR of CDR3 regions. TCRdb fed the multiplex PCR reads into MiXCR, producing one record per CDR3 protein. Among a few hundred thousand distinct CDR3 sequences, about 11% were seen once, and the ten largest hold approximately 17%. These data originate in a study of regulatory T cells in long-lasting Graves disease. Overall study findings and caveats: It was in persistent disease that TRBV28, TRBJ1-2 and TRBJ2-5 were favored.

The time point was: newly diagnosed GD, antithyroid drugs for less than 3 months. Scientists built the TCR library using RNA that was extracted from PBMCs. This same sample was also part of a study on T cells in Graves' hyperthyroidism and ophthalmopathy. That work contributes: Exclusion followed for patients with uncontrolled infection, other autoimmune disease, pregnancy or lactation.

The chain carries TRBV6-2 or TRBV6-3 and TRBJ1-1; TRBD1 agrees at 7 bases. The source was peripheral blood mononuclear cells (PBMCs), collected at new diagnosis, from a patient treated with antithyroid drugs. This sequence originates from a woman between 18 and 29 years old with Graves disease. The CDR3 here is CASSYWQGVFWDTEAFF. In DNA, the CDR3 is TGTGCCAGCAGTTACTGGCAGGGGGTTTTCTGGGACACTGAAGCTTTCTTT.